This TCR beta chain was sequenced in a study of blood T cell repertoires in COVID-19. Study context: Samples taken during acute and convalescent COVID-19 were collected in the United States, Italy and Spain.

Germline V gene data show CDR1 as SGHNT and CDR2 as YYREEE (reference sequence). Losses at the gene ends were 1 base for V and 0 bases for J; bases not matched to a gene: 9. The CDR3 sequence is 17 residues long. Seattle participants joined during active infection and were tracked over time. The protocol was immunoSEQ multiplex PCR, while the TCRdb copy is restricted to in-frame clones and leaves out a portion. The data contain roughly 260,000 clones, around nine tenths of them singletons. The receptor's source is a woman in her thirties with COVID-19, enrolled during active disease. The genes are TRBV5-4 and TRBJ2-7, with 8 positions matching TRBD1. Sequencing was carried out using peripheral blood. CDR3 sequence reads: CASSLRFLGQASYEQYF. In DNA form, the CDR3 reads TGTGCCAGCAGCTTGCGTTTTTTGGGACAGGCCTCCTACGAGCAGTACTTC.